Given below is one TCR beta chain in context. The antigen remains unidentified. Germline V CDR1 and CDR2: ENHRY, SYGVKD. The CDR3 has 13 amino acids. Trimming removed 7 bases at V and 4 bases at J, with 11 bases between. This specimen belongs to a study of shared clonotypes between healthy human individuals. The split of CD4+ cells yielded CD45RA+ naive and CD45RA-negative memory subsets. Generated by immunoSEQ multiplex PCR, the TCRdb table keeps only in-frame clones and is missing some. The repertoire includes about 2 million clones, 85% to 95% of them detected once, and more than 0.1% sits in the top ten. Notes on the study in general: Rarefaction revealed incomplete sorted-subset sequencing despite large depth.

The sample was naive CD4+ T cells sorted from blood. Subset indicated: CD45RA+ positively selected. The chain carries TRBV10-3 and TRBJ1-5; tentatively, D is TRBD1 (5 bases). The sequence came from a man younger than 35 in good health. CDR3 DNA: TGTGCCATCACCCGGGACGTGAATCAGCCCCAGCATTTT. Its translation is CAITRDVNQPQHF.